This T cell receptor beta chain is from a study of blood T cell repertoires in COVID-19. Study details: COVID-19 samples, acute and convalescent, were from the United States, Italy and Spain.

CDR3 length: 14 amino acids. CDR1 SGHTA and CDR2 FQGTGA come from the germline V gene. J lost 8 bases, V lost 1 base, and 5 bases had no gene match. The assay was immunoSEQ multiplex PCR, and TCRdb's table has in-frame clones only and misses some. The profile shows almost 200,000 clones, around 81% of them singletons. Sequencing was performed on peripheral blood. This chain links TRBV7-3 with TRBJ1-2, with TRBD1 identical over 9 bases. The sequence came from a man aged 60 to 75 with COVID-19, enrolled during active disease. CDR3 sequence: CASSLNRQGDGYTF. As DNA, the CDR3 is TGTGCCAGCAGCTTAAATCGACAGGGGGACGGCTACACCTTC.